These T cell receptor beta chains were read from a single sample in a study of T-cell memory formation after mild COVID-19. Using its own MiXCR run on the 5' RACE reads, TCRdb lists one record per CDR3 protein. The sample yields roughly 86,000 distinct CDR3 sequences, about 13% seen once. Sequencing was performed on PBMCs or a T cell subset sorted from them (not recorded which). These receptors were collected from an adult woman who had mild COVID-19 (a few samples of this study predate the infection). Cell type and time point are not known. CDR3s leave out the opening cysteine and the closing phenylalanine or tryptophan. A D gene is named only where the DNA matches it firmly.

j_gene: TRBJ1-3; d_gene: NA; v_gene: TRBV7-9; CDR3aa: ASSPTGGLGNTIY
j_gene: TRBJ2-7; d_gene: TRBD2; v_gene: TRBV29-1; CDR3aa: SVRTSGTLSYEQY
j_gene: TRBJ2-2; d_gene: TRBD2; v_gene: TRBV5-1; CDR3aa: ASSSRLAGGASGELF
j_gene: TRBJ2-1; d_gene: NA; v_gene: TRBV6-2/TRBV6-3; CDR3aa: ASSYPGNEQF
j_gene: TRBJ2-7; d_gene: NA; v_gene: TRBV7-9; CDR3aa: ASSATGPNYEQY
j_gene: TRBJ2-3; d_gene: NA; v_gene: TRBV18; CDR3aa: ASSPVSPASDTQY
j_gene: TRBJ2-7; d_gene: TRBD2; v_gene: TRBV29-1; CDR3aa: SVASGNTYEQY
j_gene: TRBJ2-7; d_gene: NA; v_gene: TRBV19; CDR3aa: ASSIWSGGYKQY
j_gene: TRBJ2-3; d_gene: TRBD2; v_gene: TRBV7-2; CDR3aa: ASSFETSGRRTDTQY
j_gene: TRBJ2-6; d_gene: TRBD1; v_gene: TRBV14; CDR3aa: ASSQDLVGTELSLWGANVLT
j_gene: TRBJ1-2; d_gene: NA; v_gene: TRBV5-6; CDR3aa: ASRWAPAANYGYT
j_gene: TRBJ2-7; d_gene: TRBD2; v_gene: TRBV27; CDR3aa: ASSLETSGSLVEQY
j_gene: TRBJ1-1; d_gene: NA; v_gene: TRBV6-6; CDR3aa: ASPAGVGTEAF
j_gene: TRBJ1-1; d_gene: NA; v_gene: TRBV27; CDR3aa: ASSLKGVNTEAF
j_gene: TRBJ2-3; d_gene: NA; v_gene: TRBV6-5; CDR3aa: ASSYESQGMDTQY
j_gene: TRBJ2-6; d_gene: NA; v_gene: TRBV20-1; CDR3aa: SARPTPGSPSGANVLT
j_gene: TRBJ2-3; d_gene: TRBD2; v_gene: TRBV5-1; CDR3aa: ASSLANLGRAGSTDTQY
j_gene: TRBJ2-2; d_gene: TRBD2; v_gene: TRBV6-5; CDR3aa: ASSYTALGLAGGRGTGELF